This T cell receptor (beta chain) was recovered during a study of cytomegalovirus exposure and HLA in healthy donors. Study-wide background: Earlier results showed 90 million to 120 million unique TCR beta sequences derived from roughly 180 million T cells. Study-level points and caveats: A later analysis found most CMV-associated TCR beta chains apparently HLA-restricted.

The primer mix had 60 Vbeta and 13 Jbeta primers. The protocol was immunoSEQ multiplex PCR, while the TCRdb copy is restricted to in-frame clones and leaves out a portion. The sample carries about 160,000 clones, 70% to 90% recorded once. Comment on this clone: Antigen unknown.

With 5 bases clipped from V and 5 bases from J, the junction kept 10 bases outside the gene matches. Germline values: CDR1 SGHNT, CDR2 YENEEA. CDR3 length equals 15 residues. The donors comprised healthy bone marrow donors. The material sequenced was PBMCs. This receptor was taken from a young man in good health and CMV-seropositive. V and J are TRBV11-3 and TRBJ2-5; 8 bases agree with TRBD2. The CDR3 here is CASSPGGGLRETQYF. DNA of the CDR3: TGTGCCAGCAGCCCAGGCGGGGGGCTCCGTGAGACCCAGTACTTC.